This T cell receptor (beta chain) was identified in a study of T-cell reconstitution after alpha-beta-depleted transplantation in children. The ends were cut back, 3 bases at V and 6 bases at J, with 17 bases in the middle. This CDR3 has 15 residues. Germline V lookup: CDR1 KGHSH, CDR2 LQKENI. Only a few counts were recorded for this clonotype. Unique molecular identifiers were built into the TCRbeta library. TCRdb re-called the PCR reads through MiXCR, storing one row per CDR3 protein. The repertoire has about 690,000 distinct CDR3 sequences, over 15% of them found once; the top ten carry approximately 1%.

This specimen consisted of PBMCs from the stem cell graft donor, obtained from the stem cell graft. J is TRBJ1-1 and V is TRBV18; perhaps TRBD1 as D (5 bases). The TCR comes from a human donor who donated a stem cell graft to a child with acute myeloid leukemia. The DNA of the CDR3 is TGTGCCAGCTCACCCTCGGGGGGTTACTTCTCTGAAGCTTTCTTT. It is translated as CASSPSGGYFSEAFF. The variable domain in full, with the rest retrieved from reference TRBV18 and TRBJ1-1, is NAGVMQNPRHLVRRRGQEARLRCSPMKGHSHVYWYRQLPEEGLKFMVYLQKENIIDESGMPKERFSAEFPKEGPSILRIQQVVRGDSAAYFCASSPSGGYFSEAFFGQGTRLTVV.